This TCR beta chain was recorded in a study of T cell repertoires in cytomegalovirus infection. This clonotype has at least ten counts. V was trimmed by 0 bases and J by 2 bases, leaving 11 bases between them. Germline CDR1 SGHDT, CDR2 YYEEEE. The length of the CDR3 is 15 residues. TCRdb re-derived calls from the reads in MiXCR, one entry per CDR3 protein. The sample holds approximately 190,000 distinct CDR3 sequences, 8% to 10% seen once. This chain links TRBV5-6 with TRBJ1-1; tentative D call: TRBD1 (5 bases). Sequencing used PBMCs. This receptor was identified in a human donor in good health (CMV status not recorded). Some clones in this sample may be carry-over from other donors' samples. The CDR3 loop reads CASSLGGPLNTEAFF. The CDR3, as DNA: TGTGCCAGCAGCTTGGGGGGACCCCTCAACACTGAAGCTTTCTTT.